This T cell receptor beta chain was captured in a study of shared clonotypes between healthy human individuals (dated by TCRdb to 2020 to 2022). Study-level background: The cohort comprised a couple of women and three men aged 18 to 49 years. Each donor's leukapheresis produced roughly between roughly 0.85 and 9.5 billion PBMCs. To estimate repertoire size and how much clonotype sharing occurs between individuals, the study deeply sequenced the blood TCR repertoires of five or six healthy adults. For each donor, CD4 naive and CD4 memory were each given three plates, CD8 naive was given two plates, and CD8 memory was given one plate. To increase sequencing depth and limit assay-specific biases, different laboratories used diverse techniques to prepare libraries and sequence TCR repertoires. Points the paper makes about the study in general: Rarefaction of sorted-subset datasets indicated incomplete sequencing despite the large sequencing depth. The small number of donors limited the genetic and exposure-history diversity represented. Compared with non-shared clonotypes, the clonotypes found in all four sorted-subset donors had higher generation probabilities. Pairwise subsampling indicated that sequencing depth was expected to affect the degree of clonotype sharing among donors. Estimated clonotype richness was generally larger for naive than for memory subsets. Around 5% of naive CD4, 3.5% of naive CD8, 2.3% of memory CD4, and less than 0.45% of memory CD8 clonotypes were shared across several donors. Sampling was restricted to blood, and TCR repertoires in tissues likely differ from the TCR repertoires found in blood.

This clone was picked up many times. Its antigen is still unknown. No qualities accompany the bases; no much larger clone lies one base away. The donors were healthy, HIV-negative adults with no recently reported acute infections or vaccinations. Every donor was a Caucasian adult living in Nashville, Tennessee, USA. CD4+ T cells were enriched by magnetic negative selection, after which naive cells were positively selected on CD45RA and the negative fraction was taken as the memory subset. After blood collection by leukapheresis, PBMCs were isolated using Ficoll-Histopaque density gradient centrifugation and then cryopreserved in the vapor phase of liquid nitrogen. Analytical flow cytometry was used to check the purity and quantity of each magnetically sorted T cell population. Each sorted fraction had its genomic DNA isolated and then quantified by UV absorbance on a Nanodrop 2000c. CDR1 and CDR2 are read off the germline V gene (reference sequence) as MNHNY and SVGAGI. The CDR3 starts with the cysteine, ends with the phenylalanine, and has 16 residues. Only the CDR3 part of the read is kept: 48 bases, read in frame from the first base. The germline V end is reduced by 1 base and the J end by 0 bases; junction bases left unmatched: 2.

TCR CDR3 regions were amplified from genomic DNA by multiplex PCR using the deep immunoSEQ assay. For each cell subset, the extracted genomic DNA was distributed evenly across all wells of several immunoSEQ 96-well plates, and each plate served as one replicate. For sorted subsets, 200 to 250 ng genomic DNA, equal to about 30,000 T cell genomes, was loaded into each replicate PCR. Purified libraries were measured with a Qubit 3.0 fluorometer, size-checked on a Bioanalyzer 2100, and measured again with the KAPA Library Quantification kit. A separate single-read 150-cycle Illumina NextSeq 550 flow cell was used to sequence each immunoSEQ 96-well plate. For the original study's pipeline: Because the immunoSEQ output included only junctional sequences and no quality scores, the filtering could not be the same as the filtering used for full-length reads. Sequences were annotated with PyIR, a Python wrapper for IgBLAST v1.9, and V/J genes and CDR3 were assigned using IMGT germline references. Reads were removed for weak V/J assignments (E-value above 1e-6), missing CDR3, stop codons, out-of-frame junctions, or ambiguous translated residues. A V3J clonotype was defined by an identical inferred V gene, J gene, and CDR3 amino acid sequence. The percentage overlap between two repertoires was calculated by dividing the number of shared unique clonotypes by the size of the smaller repertoire. RTK rarefaction, the Chao1 estimator, and Recon v2.1 estimates of unobserved clonotypes were used to assess repertoire richness. Generation probabilities were computed with OLGA for all TCRbeta clonotypes obtained by the gDNA method from several donors. The clones in this table, taken by TCRdb from immuneACCESS, are in-frame only. Not every clone is retained; where verified, under half of the shortfall comes from an unresolved V gene, and the cause of the rest is unknown. The DNA was the basis for D and trimming; V, J and clone size are from that table. The sample records some 660,000 clones, approximately 73% of which are singletons. Of the sample, roughly 2% falls within the top ten clones.

The clonotype originates from a woman under 40 in good health. The chain was built from TRBV6-6 and TRBJ2-2; the junction holds 7 bases that match TRBD1. What was sequenced was memory CD4+ T cells sorted from blood. The sample's cell subset or site label, decoded: CD45RA-negative fraction. For the CDR3, the sequence is CASSYLQGANTGELFF. The sequenced DNA: TGTGCCAGCAGTTACTTGCAGGGGGCGAACACCGGGGAGCTGTTTTTT.